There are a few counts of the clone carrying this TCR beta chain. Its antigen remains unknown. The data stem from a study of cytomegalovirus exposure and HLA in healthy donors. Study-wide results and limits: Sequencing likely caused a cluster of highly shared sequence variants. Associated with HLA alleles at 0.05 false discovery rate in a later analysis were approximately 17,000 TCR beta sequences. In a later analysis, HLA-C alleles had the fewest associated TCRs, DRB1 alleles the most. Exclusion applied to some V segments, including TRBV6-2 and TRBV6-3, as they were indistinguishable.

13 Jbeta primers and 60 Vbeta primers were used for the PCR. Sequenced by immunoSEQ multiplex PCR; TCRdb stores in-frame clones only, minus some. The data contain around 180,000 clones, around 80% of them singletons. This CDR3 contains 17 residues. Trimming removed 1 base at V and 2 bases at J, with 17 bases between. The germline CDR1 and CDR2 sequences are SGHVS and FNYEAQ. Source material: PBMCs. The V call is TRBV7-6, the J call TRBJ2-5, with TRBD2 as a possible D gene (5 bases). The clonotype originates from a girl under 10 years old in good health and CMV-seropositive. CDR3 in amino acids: CASSLGPGESRQETQYF. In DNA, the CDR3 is TGTGCCAGCAGCTTAGGTCCCGGGGAATCCCGACAAGAGACCCAGTACTTC.